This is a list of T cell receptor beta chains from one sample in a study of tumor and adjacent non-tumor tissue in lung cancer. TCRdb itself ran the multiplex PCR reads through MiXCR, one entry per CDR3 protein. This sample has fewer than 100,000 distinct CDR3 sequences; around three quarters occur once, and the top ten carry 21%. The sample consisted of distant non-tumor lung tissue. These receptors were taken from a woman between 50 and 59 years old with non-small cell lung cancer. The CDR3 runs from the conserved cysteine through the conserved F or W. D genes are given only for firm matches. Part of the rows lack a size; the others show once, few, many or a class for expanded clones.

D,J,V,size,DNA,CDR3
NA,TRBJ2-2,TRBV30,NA,TGTGCCTGGAGGCACAGGTCCGCCGAAGGGCTGTTTTTC,CAWRHRSAEGLFF
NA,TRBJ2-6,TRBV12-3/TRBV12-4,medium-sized,TGTGCCAGCAGTGCGGGCAGTAGCTCTGGGGCCAACGTCCTGACTTTC,CASSAGSSSGANVLTF
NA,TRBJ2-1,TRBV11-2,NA,TGTGCCAGCAGCTTGGAACCAGGACTGGGGTTCACTGAGCAGTTCTTC,CASSLEPGLGFTEQFF
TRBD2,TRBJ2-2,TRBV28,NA,TGTGCCAGCAGACCCGGGACTATGATCGGGGAGTTGTTTTTT,CASRPGTMIGELFF
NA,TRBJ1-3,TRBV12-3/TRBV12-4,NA,TGTGCCAGCAGTATAGTATTGGGAAACACCATATATTTT,CASSIVLGNTIYF
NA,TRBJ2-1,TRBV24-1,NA,TGTGCCACCAGTAATCGAACAGGGCTTGAGCAGTTCTTC,CATSNRTGLEQFF
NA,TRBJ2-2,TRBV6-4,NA,TGTGCCGTCAGTGACCGGGACAAGACCGGGGAGCTGTTTTTT,CAVSDRDKTGELFF
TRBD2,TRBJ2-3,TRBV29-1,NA,TGCAACATTGAAGCCCTAGCGGGAGGTACAGATACGCAGTATTTT,CNIEALAGGTDTQYF
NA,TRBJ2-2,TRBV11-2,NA,TGTACCAGCAGCTTCGAGAGCACCAGGGAGCTGTTTTTT,CTSSFESTRELFF
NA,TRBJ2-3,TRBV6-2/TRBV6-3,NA,TGTGCCAACAGTTGGGGGCCTAGCGGAAACACAGATACGCTGTGTTTT,CANSWGPSGNTDTLCF
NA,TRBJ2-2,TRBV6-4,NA,TGTGCCAGCAGTGACGTGGGGGGCGCGGACACTGGGGAGCTGTTTTTT,CASSDVGGADTGELFF
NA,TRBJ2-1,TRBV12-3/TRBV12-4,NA,TGTGCCAGCAGTCCCCCGGGATGGGGATATAATGAGCAGTTCTTC,CASSPPGWGYNEQFF
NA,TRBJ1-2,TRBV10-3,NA,TGTACCATCAGTGAGTCTTATGACTATGGCTACACCTTC,CTISESYDYGYTF
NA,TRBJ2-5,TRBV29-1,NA,TGTAGCGTTGAAGGATGTGGACTGCCCCGAGAAGAGACCCAGTACTTC,CSVEGCGLPREETQYF